These T cell receptor beta chains were read from a single sample in a study of CD8 T cells in Susac syndrome. Each CDR3 protein is one row after TCRdb ran MiXCR on the immunoSEQ multiplex PCR reads. The repertoire includes around 270,000 distinct CDR3 sequences, approximately 85% of them detected once, and roughly 0.21% sits in the top ten. Material for sequencing was CD8+ T cells from PBMCs. The receptors were gathered from a human donor with multiple sclerosis. The CDR3 runs from the conserved cysteine through the conserved F or W. Each record gives: D gene, V gene, J gene, clone size, CDR3 protein, CDR3 DNA. The D gene is left open where the match is weak. Some rows have no size entry. The others give once, few or many, or a class for an expanded clone.

TRBD1	TRBV6-5	TRBJ2-7	-	CASRPATGANYEQYF	TGTGCCAGCAGGCCTGCTACAGGGGCCAACTACGAGCAGTACTTC
-	TRBV9	TRBJ1-1	once	CASSVGRGPNTEAFF	TGTGCCAGCAGCGTGGGCAGGGGCCCCAACACTGAAGCTTTCTTT
TRBD2	TRBV5-4	TRBJ2-3	-	CASSLKTSGTDTQYF	TGTGCCAGCAGCTTGAAAACTAGCGGCACAGATACGCAGTATTTT
-	TRBV10-2	TRBJ2-7	-	CASMGYEQYF	TGCGCCAGCATGGGTTACGAGCAGTACTTC
TRBD2	TRBV4-1	TRBJ2-1	-	CASSTRLAGAQSHEQFF	TGCGCCAGCAGCACGCGACTAGCGGGGGCCCAATCCCATGAGCAGTTCTTC
TRBD1	TRBV12-3/TRBV12-4	TRBJ2-3	-	CASSLDGQGVATQYF	TGTGCCAGCAGTTTAGATGGACAGGGGGTCGCTACGCAGTATTTT
-	TRBV4-3	TRBJ1-1	-	CASSQDSGLNTEAFF	TGCGCCAGCAGCCAAGATAGCGGGCTGAACACTGAAGCTTTCTTT
TRBD2	TRBV7-3	TRBJ2-1	once	CASSLSLGTRAYNEQFF	TGTGCCAGCAGCTTAAGTCTCGGGACTAGAGCCTACAATGAGCAGTTCTTC
-	TRBV6-2/TRBV6-3	TRBJ1-1	-	CASSYGRVNTEAFF	TGTGCCAGCAGTTACGGACGGGTGAACACTGAAGCTTTCTTT
-	TRBV7-9	TRBJ1-2	-	CASSLAGLNGPNYGYTF	TGTGCCAGCAGCTTAGCGGGATTGAACGGTCCTAACTATGGCTACACCTTC
-	TRBV27	TRBJ2-1	-	CASSLVGPYNEQFF	TGTGCCAGCAGTTTAGTTGGGCCGTACAATGAGCAGTTCTTC
TRBD2	TRBV29-1	TRBJ2-7	few	CSGKSGSSYEQYF	TGCAGCGGAAAGAGCGGGAGCTCCTACGAGCAGTACTTC
TRBD1	TRBV15	TRBJ1-2	-	CATSSPLSRDRVYGYTF	TGTGCCACCAGCAGCCCCCTGAGCCGGGACAGGGTCTATGGCTACACCTTC
TRBD2	TRBV20-1	TRBJ2-2	-	CSAKRLAGDNTGELFF	TGCAGTGCGAAGCGACTAGCGGGAGACAACACCGGGGAGCTGTTTTTT
-	TRBV4-3	TRBJ1-1	-	CASSQVRWSPMNTEAFF	TGCGCCAGCAGCCAAGTTCGGTGGAGTCCCATGAACACTGAAGCTTTCTTT
-	TRBV6-2/TRBV6-3	TRBJ1-1	-	CASSYVRLNTEAFF	TGTGCCAGCAGTTACGTCAGATTGAACACTGAAGCTTTCTTT
-	TRBV11-2	TRBJ2-3	few	CASSYGSPSTDTQYF	TGTGCCAGCAGCTACGGGAGTCCCAGCACAGATACGCAGTATTTT
TRBD1	TRBV20-1	TRBJ1-2	-	CSARSGQGRGYGYTF	TGCAGTGCTAGATCAGGACAGGGAAGAGGGTATGGCTACACCTTC
TRBD1	TRBV28	TRBJ2-1	-	CASSYPTGGEDEQFF	TGTGCCAGCAGTTACCCTACAGGGGGCGAGGATGAGCAGTTCTTC
-	TRBV30	TRBJ1-1	-	CAWSVQFIAFF	TGTGCCTGGAGTGTACAATTTATAGCTTTCTTT
TRBD2	TRBV27	TRBJ2-7	-	CASSPGTSGKVEQYF	TGTGCCAGCAGTCCCGGGACTAGCGGGAAGGTCGAGCAGTACTTC
TRBD2	TRBV20-1	TRBJ2-1	-	CSARALGLDHNEQFF	TGCAGTGCTAGAGCCCTCGGACTAGACCACAATGAGCAGTTCTTC
TRBD2	TRBV4-3	TRBJ2-7	-	CASSQFTSGSYEQYF	TGCGCCAGCAGCCAATTTACTAGCGGCTCCTACGAGCAGTACTTC
-	TRBV7-9	TRBJ2-1	-	CASSLRAGVGNEQFF	TGTGCCAGCAGCTTAAGGGCAGGGGTGGGGAATGAGCAGTTCTTC
-	TRBV6-5	TRBJ2-2	few	CASSYQKRTGELFF	TGTGCCAGCAGTTACCAGAAGCGTACCGGGGAGCTGTTTTTT
-	TRBV4-3	TRBJ1-2	-	CASSQESGTGYGYTF	TGCGCCAGCAGCCAAGAATCGGGCACGGGCTATGGCTACACCTTC
-	TRBV6-2/TRBV6-3	TRBJ1-2	-	CASSSTAGYGYTF	TGTGCCAGCAGTTCGACAGCGGGCTATGGCTACACCTTC
-	TRBV28	TRBJ2-2	-	CASSLGQDTGELFF	TGTGCCAGCAGTTTAGGGCAGGACACCGGGGAGCTGTTTTTT
-	TRBV28	TRBJ1-1	-	CASSSWGDTEAFF	TGTGCCAGCAGCTCATGGGGTGACACTGAAGCTTTCTTT
-	TRBV29-1	TRBJ2-5	-	CSVDGQRRALYQETQYF	TGCAGCGTTGACGGACAGAGAAGGGCCCTTTACCAAGAGACCCAGTACTTC
TRBD2	TRBV20-1	TRBJ2-1	once	CSARDPWTSVTYNEQFF	TGCAGTGCTAGAGATCCCTGGACTAGTGTAACCTACAATGAGCAGTTCTTC
-	TRBV28	TRBJ2-2	once	CASSFTGEAGELFF	TGTGCCAGCAGTTTTACGGGAGAGGCCGGGGAGCTGTTTTTT
TRBD1	TRBV15	TRBJ1-5	-	CATSSTRGNQPQHF	TGTGCCACCAGCAGTACCAGGGGGAATCAGCCCCAGCATTTT
-	TRBV28	TRBJ1-1	-	CASSFSGALGGDTEAFF	TGTGCCAGCAGTTTCTCAGGGGCTCTCGGTGGGGACACTGAAGCTTTCTTT
TRBD2	TRBV4-3	TRBJ2-7	-	CASSQGTSLYEQYF	TGCGCCAGCAGCCAGGGGACTAGCCTCTACGAGCAGTACTTC
TRBD1	TRBV7-4	TRBJ1-2	-	CASSLQKPTDRAYYGYTF	TGTGCCAGCAGCTTACAAAAACCTACGGACAGGGCCTACTATGGCTACACCTTC
TRBD2	TRBV5-5	TRBJ2-1	once	CASSLEDLAEIPKPYNEQFF	TGTGCCAGCAGCTTGGAGGATCTAGCGGAGATCCCGAAACCCTACAATGAGCAGTTCTTC
-	TRBV7-8	TRBJ2-2	once	CASSPIRPVSHGELFF	TGTGCCAGCAGCCCTATCAGACCCGTTAGTCACGGGGAGCTGTTTTTT
TRBD2	TRBV6-4	TRBJ2-2	-	CASSRTSGNTGELFF	TGTGCCAGCAGTCGGACTAGCGGGAACACCGGGGAGCTGTTTTTT
-	TRBV7-9	TRBJ1-1	-	CASSLDNVEAFF	TGTGCCAGCAGCTTAGACAACGTTGAAGCTTTCTTT
TRBD2	TRBV6-1	TRBJ2-3	-	CASSGPSGRAPDTQYF	TGTGCCAGCAGTGGACCTAGCGGGAGGGCCCCAGATACGCAGTATTTT
TRBD2	TRBV5-4	TRBJ2-7	-	CASSKRDARAYEQYF	TGTGCCAGCAGTAAGCGGGACGCCCGGGCCTACGAGCAGTACTTC
TRBD2	TRBV6-5	TRBJ2-1	few	CASSLAEYNEQFF	TGTGCCAGCAGCCTAGCGGAGTACAATGAGCAGTTCTTC
-	TRBV6-6	TRBJ2-7	-	CASSPPRWGDYEQYF	TGTGCCAGCAGCCCTCCCCGTTGGGGGGATTACGAGCAGTACTTC
-	TRBV15	TRBJ1-1	-	CATSSKDQLNTEAFF	TGTGCCACCAGCAGCAAAGACCAGTTGAACACTGAAGCTTTCTTT
-	TRBV28	TRBJ2-7	few	CASSLADYEQYF	TGTGCCAGCAGTTTAGCGGACTACGAGCAGTACTTC
TRBD1	TRBV7-8	TRBJ1-5	-	CASSLHRTGDSNQPQHF	TGTGCCAGCAGCTTACACCGGACAGGGGATAGCAATCAGCCCCAGCATTTT
TRBD1	TRBV6-1	TRBJ2-7	-	CASTIPITSGGYEQYF	TGTGCCAGCACCATCCCAATCACGTCAGGGGGTTACGAGCAGTACTTC
TRBD1	TRBV5-4	TRBJ2-2	-	CASSLATGDQYGELFF	TGTGCCAGCAGCTTGGCGACAGGGGATCAATACGGGGAGCTGTTTTTT
TRBD2	TRBV20-1	TRBJ2-1	-	CSASVAGDYNEQFF	TGCAGTGCATCCGTGGCGGGAGACTACAATGAGCAGTTCTTC